This TCR beta chain stems from a study of OX40 agonist ivuxolimab in advanced cancers. The study in broad terms: Ivuxolimab was an agonistic, fully human IgG2 monoclonal antibody directed against OX40 (CD134), a costimulatory receptor. The monotherapy dose-escalation portion (N of about 47 patients) of the phase I ivuxolimab trial is reported in the paper. Patients were allowed to have had prior anti-PD-1, anti-PD-L1 or anti-CTLA-4 therapy, and approximately 40% of the dose-escalation patients had previously received checkpoint inhibitors. Peripheral TCRbeta sequencing was intended to test whether TCR sequence diversity was altered and clonal T-cell expansion was caused by ivuxolimab. In the dose-escalation cohort, 82.7% of patients were male, and the mean age was around 65 years with a range of roughly 20 to 79. Of the approximately 54 dose-escalation patients, hepatocellular carcinoma was present in about 20, melanoma in around 15, renal cell carcinoma in 9 and head and neck cancer in 9. Intravenous ivuxolimab was administered to patients every 2 weeks at six dose levels: 0.01, 0.1, 0.3, 1.5, 3 and 10 mg/kg. Partial responses occurred in three dose-escalation patients: two with cutaneous melanoma and one with hepatocellular carcinoma.

Inclusive of the bounding cysteine and phenylalanine, the CDR3 is 15 residues long. The entry retains the CDR3 DNA only, 45 bases that are in frame from base 1. The germline ends are 11 bases apart after V is trimmed by 5 bases and J by 0 bases. The germline V gene (reference sequence) specifies SEHNR as CDR1 and FQNEAQ as CDR2. For this clone: The specificity of this receptor is unknown. Within one base of it there is no much larger clone, and no base qualities were kept.

The trial excluded patients who had a history of autoimmune disease or were on systemic immunosuppression. Peripheral blood for TCR sequencing was collected from all dose cohorts at baseline, on cycle 4 day 1, and on cycle 7 day 1. The samples were drawn from a first-in-human, open-label, multicenter phase I dose-escalation trial of ivuxolimab. Adults with locally advanced or metastatic head and neck squamous cell, hepatocellular, melanoma or renal cell carcinoma were enrolled in the trial. CD4+ and CD8+ T cells were sorted separately from peripheral blood before TCR sequencing. Results the study describes overall, beyond this receptor: Low levels of normalized T-cell clonal expansion were also seen in some patients who did not respond. Clonal expansion of both CD4+ and CD8+ blood T cells was observed from baseline to week 6 at doses 0.1 to 3.0 mg/kg. In the 0.1-3.0 mg/kg groups, partial responders were among the patients with the lowest normalized peripheral clonal expansion, particularly in CD8+ T cells. The antigen specificity of the clonally expanded peripheral T cells was not determined. On average, CD8+ T cells showed more expanded clones than CD4+ T cells after ivuxolimab.

Genomic DNA was isolated from the sorted cells so that the TCRbeta CDR3 region could be sequenced. The immunoSEQ Assay was used to sequence the TCRbeta CDR3 regions. Sourced from immuneACCESS, this table was stored by TCRdb with only in-frame sequences that have V and J called. A share of the clones is absent; for the studies checked, an unresolved V gene accounts for under half, and the remainder has no known explanation. This sample holds 55,000 to 90,000 clones; about nine tenths were observed only once. The leading ten clones occupy approximately 2.8% of the sample. This receptor was taken from an adult with an advanced solid tumor such as melanoma, head and neck, liver or kidney cancer. The chain is assembled from TRBV7-9 and TRBJ2-1, with no confident D gene call. This specimen was CD4+ or CD8+ T cells sorted from blood, taken in a trial of the OX40 agonist ivuxolimab. The nucleotide sequence reads TGTGCCAGCAGCCCACAACCTGGCTCCTACAATGAGCAGTTCTTC. Its translation reads: CASSPQPGSYNEQFF.